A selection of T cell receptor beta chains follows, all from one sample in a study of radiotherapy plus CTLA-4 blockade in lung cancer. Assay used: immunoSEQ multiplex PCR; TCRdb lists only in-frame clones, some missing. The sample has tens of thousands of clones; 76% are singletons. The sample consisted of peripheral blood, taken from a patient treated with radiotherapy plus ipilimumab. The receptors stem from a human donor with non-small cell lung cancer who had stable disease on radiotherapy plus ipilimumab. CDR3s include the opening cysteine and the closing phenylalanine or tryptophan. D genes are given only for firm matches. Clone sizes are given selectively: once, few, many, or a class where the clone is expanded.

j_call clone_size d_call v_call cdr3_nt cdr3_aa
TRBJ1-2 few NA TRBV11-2 TGTGCCAGCAGTTCTCCGAATTGGGGGAACAACTATGGCTACACCTTC CASSSPNWGNNYGYTF
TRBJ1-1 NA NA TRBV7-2 TGTGCCAGCAGCTTAGACAGGGTCCGGGGGGAAGCTTTCTTT CASSLDRVRGEAFF
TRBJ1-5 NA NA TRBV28 TGTGCCAGCAGTTTATCAGGGAATCAGCCCCAGCATTTT CASSLSGNQPQHF
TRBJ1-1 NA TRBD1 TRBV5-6 TGTGCCAGCAGCGGGCAGGGGGCCAAATTGGCTGAAGCTTTCTTT CASSGQGAKLAEAFF
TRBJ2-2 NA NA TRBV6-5 TGTGCCAGCAGTCTCACACAGAACACCGGGGAGCTGTTTTTT CASSLTQNTGELFF
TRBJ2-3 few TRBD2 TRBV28 TGTGCCAGCACCCTAGCGGGGGGGCGGGTAGATACGCAGTATTTT CASTLAGGRVDTQYF
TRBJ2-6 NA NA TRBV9 TGTGCCAGCAGCCCGCTAAACCCGACACCCTCCTACTCTGGGGCCAACGTCCTGACTTTC CASSPLNPTPSYSGANVLTF
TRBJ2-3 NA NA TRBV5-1 TGCGCCAGCAGCCCGAGGACCTACCCAGATACGCAGTATTTT CASSPRTYPDTQYF
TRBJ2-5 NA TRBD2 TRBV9 TGTGCCAGCAGCGTAGGGTTAGCGGGGTTGCGGGAGACCCAGTACTTC CASSVGLAGLRETQYF
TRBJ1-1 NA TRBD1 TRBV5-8 TGTGCCAGCAGCCGTGGAAGACAGGGGAGTGAAGCTTTCTTT CASSRGRQGSEAFF
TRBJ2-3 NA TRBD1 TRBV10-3 TGTGCCATCAGTGGGAAAGGACAGGGAGATACGCAGTATTTT CAISGKGQGDTQYF
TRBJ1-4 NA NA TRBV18 TGTGCCAGCTCACCGGGTGAAAAACTGTTTTTT CASSPGEKLFF
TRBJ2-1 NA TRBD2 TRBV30 TGTGCCTGGAGGCAAAGCGGGGCGCGCAATGAGCAGTTCTTC CAWRQSGARNEQFF
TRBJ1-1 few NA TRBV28 TGTGCCAGCAGTTCACATAACCCCGGTGGTAGCGAAGCTTTCTTT CASSSHNPGGSEAFF
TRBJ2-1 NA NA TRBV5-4 TGTGCCAGCAGCTTGGACGGGGTTGCGAACCCCAATGAGCAGTTCTTC CASSLDGVANPNEQFF
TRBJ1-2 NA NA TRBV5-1 TGCGCCAGCCGTCTAGGGACCCAGGGGAGGAATGGCTACACCTTC CASRLGTQGRNGYTF
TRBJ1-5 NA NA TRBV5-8 TGTGCCAGCAGCTCGCAGGATTTTAGCAATCAGCCCCAGCATTTT CASSSQDFSNQPQHF
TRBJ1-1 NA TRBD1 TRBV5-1 TGCGCCAGCAGCGTGGGTCCAGGGGGCAACACTGAAGCTTTCTTT CASSVGPGGNTEAFF
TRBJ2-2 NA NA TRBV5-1 TGCGCCAGCAGGGTGGTCTCGAAGGTAACCGGGGAGCTGTTTTTT CASRVVSKVTGELFF
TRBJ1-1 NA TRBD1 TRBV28 TGTGCCAGCAGTTTATCCGGGACAGGGGTTACGAATGAAGCTTTCTTT CASSLSGTGVTNEAFF
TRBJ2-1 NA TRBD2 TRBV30 TGTGCCTGGAGTAAGGGACTAGCGGGGGCCGGTAAGCAGTTCTTC CAWSKGLAGAGKQFF
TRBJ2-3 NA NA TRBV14 TGTGCCAGCAGCCAAGCACCAACAGATACGCAGTATTTT CASSQAPTDTQYF
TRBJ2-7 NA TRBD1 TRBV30 TGTGCCTGGATTGGACAGGAATCCTACGAGCAGTACTTC CAWIGQESYEQYF
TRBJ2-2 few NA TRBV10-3 TGTGCCATCAGTGAGTCCGCCTCCACCGGGGAGCTGTTTTTT CAISESASTGELFF
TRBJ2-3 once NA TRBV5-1 TGCGCCAGCAGCTTGGCGGACGTCGCAGATACGCAGTATTTT CASSLADVADTQYF
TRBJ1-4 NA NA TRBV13 TGTGCCAGCAGCTTACGGGCTAATGAAAAACTGTTTTTT CASSLRANEKLFF
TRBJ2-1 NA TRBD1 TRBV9 TGTGCCAGCAGCGGGGGACAGGGGTTCTTCCATGAGCAGTTCTTC CASSGGQGFFHEQFF
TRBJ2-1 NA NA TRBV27 TGTGCCACCAGAACCCGGACGGAATGGAATGAGCAGTTCTTC CATRTRTEWNEQFF
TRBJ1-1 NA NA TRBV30 TGTGCCTGGAAACAGGACACTGAAGCTTTCTTT CAWKQDTEAFF
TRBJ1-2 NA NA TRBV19 TGTGCCAGTAGTATCAAGGGGAACTATGGCTACACCTTC CASSIKGNYGYTF
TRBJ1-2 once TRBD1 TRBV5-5 TGTGCCAGCAGCGTGGGACAGGGGCCCAACTATGGCTACACCTTC CASSVGQGPNYGYTF
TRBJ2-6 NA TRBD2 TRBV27 TGTGCCAGCAACAGCGCGGGGGCTGGGGCCAACGTCCTGACTTTC CASNSAGAGANVLTF
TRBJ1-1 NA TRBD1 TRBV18 TGTGCCAGCTCTCTCGGACAGGGGAACACTGAAGCTTTCTTT CASSLGQGNTEAFF
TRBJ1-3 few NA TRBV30 TGTGCCTGGAGAAAGGATCGGCTCTCTGGAAACACCATATATTTT CAWRKDRLSGNTIYF
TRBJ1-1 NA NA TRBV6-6 TGTGCCAGCACCCCACCGGTGGATGGGGCTGAAGCTTTCTTT CASTPPVDGAEAFF
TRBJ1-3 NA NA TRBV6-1 TGTGCCAGCAGTGAAGCGGCTGTAACCTCTGGAAACACCATATATTTT CASSEAAVTSGNTIYF
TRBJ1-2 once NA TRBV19 TGTGCCGTGGCCCAAGATCCAGGGAACTATGGCTACACCTTC CAVAQDPGNYGYTF
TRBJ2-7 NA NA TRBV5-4 TGTGCCAGCAGCAGAAACAGCTACGAGCAGTACTTC CASSRNSYEQYF
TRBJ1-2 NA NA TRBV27 TGTGCCAGCAGTCAACCAGGGGCTGGTGGCTACACCTTC CASSQPGAGGYTF
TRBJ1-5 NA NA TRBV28 TGTGCCAGCAGTTCCGATAATCAGCCCCAGCATTTT CASSSDNQPQHF
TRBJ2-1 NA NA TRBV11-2 TGTGCCAGCAGCTTAGAGTCTAGCCGCAATGAGCAGTTCTTC CASSLESSRNEQFF
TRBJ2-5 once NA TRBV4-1 TGCGCCAGCAGTAAGGTGGGGGTCCAAGAGACCCAGTACTTC CASSKVGVQETQYF
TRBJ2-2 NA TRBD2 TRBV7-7 TGTGCCAGCAGCTTAGACCTTACCGGGGGGGCCAGTGGGGAGCTGTTTTTT CASSLDLTGGASGELFF
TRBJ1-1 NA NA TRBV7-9 TGTGCCAGCAGCTTAGCTCGGATCAGGGGCACTGAAGCTTTCTTT CASSLARIRGTEAFF
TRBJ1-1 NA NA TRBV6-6 TGTGCCAGCACCTTCGGCACTGAAGCCTTCTTT CASTFGTEAFF
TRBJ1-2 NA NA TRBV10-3 TGTGCCATCAGCGATCCAGCCCAGGACAGCCCACCGGGCAGTGGCTACACCTTC CAISDPAQDSPPGSGYTF
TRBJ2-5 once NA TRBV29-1 TGCAGCGTGGGTGGACAGCAAGAGACCCAGTACTTC CSVGGQQETQYF
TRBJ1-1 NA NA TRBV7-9 TGTGCCAGCAGCTTATTAATGCCCCCTGAAGCTTTCTTT CASSLLMPPEAFF
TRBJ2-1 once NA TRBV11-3 TGTGCCAGCAGCTTAGACAGAATCAATGAGCAGTTCTTC CASSLDRINEQFF
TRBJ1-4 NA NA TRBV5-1 TGCGCCAGCACCCCCTTGGGCGCAGCTAATGAAAAACTGTTTTTT CASTPLGAANEKLFF
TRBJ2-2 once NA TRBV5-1 TGCGCCAGCAGCCGTACCCACCGACAGGGAGGGCACACCGGGGAGCTGTTTTTT CASSRTHRQGGHTGELFF
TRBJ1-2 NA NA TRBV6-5 TGTGCCAGCAGCGGAGGGGTTTATGGCTACACCTTC CASSGGVYGYTF
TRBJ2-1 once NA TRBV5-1 TGCGCCAGCAGCGAGCGCCAGGGGGGGAATGAGCAGTTCTTC CASSERQGGNEQFF
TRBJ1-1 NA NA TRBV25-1 TGTGCCAGCTGGTCGGGGAACACTGAAGCTTTCTTT CASWSGNTEAFF
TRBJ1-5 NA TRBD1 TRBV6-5 TGTGCCAGCAGAATGACAGGGGGACACCAGCCCCAGCATTTT CASRMTGGHQPQHF
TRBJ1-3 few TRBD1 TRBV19 TGTGCCAGTAGTATCCTACAGGGGAGCTCTGGAAACACCATATATTTT CASSILQGSSGNTIYF
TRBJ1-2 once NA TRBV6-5 TGTGCCAGCATCTCGACCGGCAGGATGCGATATGGCTACACCTTC CASISTGRMRYGYTF
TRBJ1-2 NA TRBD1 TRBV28 TGTGCCAGCAGTTTAACAGGGGTGGCCTATGGCTACACCTTC CASSLTGVAYGYTF
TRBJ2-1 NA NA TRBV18 TGTGCCAGCTCCCTTGGAGGGGGCTCGGATGAGCAGTTCTTC CASSLGGGSDEQFF
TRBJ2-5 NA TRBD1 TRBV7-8 TGTGCCAGCAGCCCAGAGGCACAGGGGAATCAAGAGACCCAGTACTTC CASSPEAQGNQETQYF